The clone carrying this T cell receptor beta chain occurred a few times. As yet, its antigen is unknown. Sequencing used immunoSEQ multiplex PCR; TCRdb keeps in-frame clones, though not all of them. Altogether approximately 25,000 clones are present, approximately 73% being singletons, with the ten largest covering about 3.5%. The CDR3 is 15 residues long. Per germline, CDR1 SNHLY and CDR2 FYNNEI. V lost 5 bases, J lost 0 bases, and 13 bases lay in between. The sample comes from a study of radiotherapy plus CTLA-4 blockade in lung cancer. Study information: Disease control was present in under 35% of patients, and objective responses in about 19%. Study-wide points: Tumor-derived TCR clones expanded in blood after radiotherapy plus ipilimumab.

This sample comprised peripheral blood, obtained from a patient treated with radiotherapy plus ipilimumab. This receptor was obtained from a human donor with non-small cell lung cancer who had stable disease on radiotherapy plus ipilimumab. This chain connects TRBV2 to TRBJ1-2, with D uncertain. CDR3 nucleotide sequence: TGTGCCAGCAGTACTACGGTAGCTTCTAACTATGGCTACACCTTC. Translating gives CASSTTVASNYGYTF. The whole variable domain, filled in from reference TRBV2 and TRBJ1-2, reads EPEVTQTPSHQVTQMGQEVILRCVPISNHLYFYWYRQILGQKVEFLVSFYNNEISEKSEIFDDQFSVERPDGSNFTLKIRSTKLEDSAMYFCASSTTVASNYGYTFGSGTRLTVV.